These 12 T cell receptor beta chains were sequenced from one sample in a study of blood T cell repertoires in COVID-19 (dated by TCRdb to 2019 to 2021). The method was the immunoSEQ multiplex PCR assay. TCRdb mirrors the immuneACCESS table, restricted to in-frame sequences. Some clones are absent from its copies; in checked studies, under half trace to an unresolved V gene, and the reason for the others is unknown. This sample gives 55,000 to 90,000 clones in total; more than 75% of them show up just once. The top ten hold 1.1% to 1.5% of the sample. What was sequenced was peripheral blood. These receptors were obtained from a human donor in a cohort sampled during active COVID-19.

V usage is TRBV3-1 (or the pseudogene TRBV3-2) and J usage is TRBJ2-1; TRBD2 aligns across 10 bases. This CDR3 comprises 16 residues. Germline lookup yields CDR1 LGHDT and CDR2 YNNKEL (reference sequence). V lost 5 bases to trimming and J lost 7 bases; unmatched junction nucleotides: 11. CDR3 coding DNA: TGTGCCAGCAGCAGAGGCCTAGCGGGAGCAATGAATGAGCAGTTCTTC. It is translated as CASSRGLAGAMNEQFF.

The chain is built from TRBV29-1 and TRBJ1-1; D perhaps matches TRBD1 (6 bases). This CDR3 comprises 13 residues. Germline V gives CDR1 SQVTM, CDR2 ANQGSEA. V lost 8 bases, J lost 6 bases, and 19 bases lay in between. The CDR3 spells CSTRGLLMAEAFF. The CDR3 region has the DNA TGCAGCACCAGGGGCCTGCTAATGGCTGAAGCTTTCTTT.

V usage is TRBV5-4 and J usage is TRBJ2-1; D gene uncertain. Trimming pared 3 bases from V and 12 bases from J, leaving 13 bases between. This CDR3 comprises 12 residues. CDR1 SGHNT and CDR2 YYREEE come from the germline V gene (reference sequence). The CDR3 here is CASSSSSRSQFF. The CDR3 nucleotides are TGTGCCAGCAGCTCGTCGTCCAGGTCGCAGTTCTTC. Full variable domain (remainder filled in from reference TRBV5-4 and TRBJ2-1): ETGVTQSPTHLIKTRGQQVTLRCSSQSGHNTVSWYQQALGQGPQFIFQYYREEENGRGNFPPRFSGLQFPNYSSELNVNALELDDSALYLCASSSSSRSQFFGPGTRLTVL.

The V gene is TRBV4-1, the J gene TRBJ1-2, with 8 bases lining up with TRBD1. This CDR3 contains 16 residues. The germline V gene encodes CDR1 MGHRA and CDR2 YSYEKL. After removal of 1 base from V and 1 base from J, the junction contained 5 bases not matched to a gene. CDR3 sequence: CASSQADRGINYGYTF. DNA of the CDR3: TGCGCCAGCAGCCAAGCCGACAGGGGTATTAACTATGGCTACACCTTC.

The rearrangement uses TRBV11-2 and TRBJ1-1; D gene unclear. The CDR3 runs 14 residues. Germline CDR1 is SGHAT and CDR2 is FQNNGV. Trimming took off 1 base at V and 5 bases at J, with 11 bases between the two ends. The CDR3 DNA sequence: TGTGCCAGCAGCTTAGTTCGGGGAAGGACTGAAGCTTTCTTT. The encoded protein is CASSLVRGRTEAFF.

The J gene is TRBJ1-3, the V gene TRBV10-3; 7 bases are a match to TRBD1. Germline V CDR1 and CDR2: ENHRY, SYGVKD. This CDR3 has 16 amino acids. Losses at the gene ends were 2 bases for V and 3 bases for J; bases not matched to a gene: 7. CDR3 sequence reads: CAISEEGAGFGNTIYF. CDR3 in DNA: TGTGCCATCAGTGAGGAGGGGGCAGGGTTTGGAAACACCATATATTTT.

V usage is TRBV27 and J usage is TRBJ2-1, with D perhaps matching TRBD1 (6 bases). Germline V gene data show CDR1 as MNHEY and CDR2 as SMNVEV (reference sequence). The CDR3 extends over 17 amino acids. Trimming cost V 6 bases and J 1 base, with 19 bases left between them. Here the CDR3 DNA reads TGTGCCAGCAGCCTCTTTCCGGGACAACTATCCTACAATGAGCAGTTCTTC. Translated, it gives CASSLFPGQLSYNEQFF.

The V and J genes are TRBV30 and TRBJ2-1, with 11 bases lining up with TRBD2. V lost 3 bases, J lost 9 bases, and 4 bases stayed unmatched. The germline V gene has CDR1 GTSNPN and CDR2 SVGIG (reference sequence). The length of the CDR3 is 13 residues. CDR3 in DNA: TGTGCCTGGAGACTAGCGGGAGCCGGTGAGCAGTTCTTC. This codes for CAWRLAGAGEQFF.

The chain uses TRBV28 and TRBJ2-1, with 8 positions matching TRBD1. V shed 5 bases and J 4 bases; nucleotides not matched to a gene: 10. The germline V gene encodes CDR1 MDHEN and CDR2 SYDVKM. The CDR3 covers 16 residues. CDR3 in DNA: TGTGCCAGCAGTACCCAGGGGGCGCAAAGGTACAATGAGCAGTTCTTC. Encoded protein: CASSTQGAQRYNEQFF.

This sequence joins TRBV7-2 and TRBJ1-2, with D possibly TRBD1 on 5 matching bases. The CDR3 is 14 residues long. The germline V gene has CDR1 SGHTA and CDR2 FQGNSA. Deletions cut 4 bases from V and 1 base from J, with 10 bases between. In nucleotides, the CDR3 is TGTGCCAGCAGCTCCCGCGGGGGTAACTATGGCTACACCTTC. This sequence encodes CASSSRGGNYGYTF.

J is TRBJ2-2 and V is TRBV24-1; 13 bases fit TRBD2. The germline V gene encodes CDR1 KGHDR and CDR2 SFDVKD. The CDR3 is 17 residues long. J gave up 3 bases and V 3 bases, and 3 bases lay outside the gene matches. The CDR3 DNA reads as TGTGCCACCAGTGATACTAGCGGGAGGGCCGACACCGGGGAGCTGTTTTTT. This codes for CATSDTSGRADTGELFF.

This chain links TRBV5-1 with TRBJ2-2, with 8 bases that match TRBD1. The CDR3 runs to 16 residues. From germline, CDR1 is SGHRS and CDR2 YFSETQ. With 6 bases clipped from V and 2 bases from J, the junction kept 9 bases outside the gene matches. The CDR3 DNA follows: TGCGCCAGCAACCTGCGGACAGGGACCAACACCGGGGAGCTGTTTTTT. Protein sequence: CASNLRTGTNTGELFF. Based on the CDR3 plus reference TRBV5-1 and TRBJ2-2, the full variable domain is KAGVTQTPRYLIKTRGQQVTLSCSPISGHRSVSWYQQTPGQGLQFLFEYFSETQRNKGNFPGRFSGRQFSNSRSEMNVSTLELGDSALYLCASNLRTGTNTGELFFGEGSRLTVL.